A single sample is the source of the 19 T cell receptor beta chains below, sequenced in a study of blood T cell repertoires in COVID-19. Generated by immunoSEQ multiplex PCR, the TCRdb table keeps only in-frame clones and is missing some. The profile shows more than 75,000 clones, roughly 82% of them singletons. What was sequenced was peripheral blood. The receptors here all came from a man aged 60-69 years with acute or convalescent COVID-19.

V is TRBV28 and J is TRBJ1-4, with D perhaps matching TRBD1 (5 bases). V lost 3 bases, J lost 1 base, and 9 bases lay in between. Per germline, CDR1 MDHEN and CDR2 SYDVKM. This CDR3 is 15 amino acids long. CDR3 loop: CASSFSGGTNEKLFF. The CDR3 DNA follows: TGTGCCAGCAGTTTCTCGGGGGGAACTAATGAAAAACTGTTTTTT.

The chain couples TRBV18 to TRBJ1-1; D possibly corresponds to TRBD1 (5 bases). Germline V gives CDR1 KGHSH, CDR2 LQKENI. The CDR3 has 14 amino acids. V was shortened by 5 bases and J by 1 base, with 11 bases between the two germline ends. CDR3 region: CASSRQHSNTEAFF. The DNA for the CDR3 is TGTGCCAGCTCAAGACAGCACTCGAACACTGAAGCTTTCTTT.

The CDR3 loop is CATSTPLGQGGAEAFF. The CDR3 nucleotides are TGTGCCACCAGCACTCCTCTCGGACAGGGTGGGGCTGAAGCTTTCTTT. The chain links TRBV15 to TRBJ1-1, with 8 bases aligning to TRBD1. The CDR3 runs to 16 residues. V lost 4 bases and J lost 6; bases outside the gene matches: 13. The germline V gene has CDR1 LNHNV and CDR2 YYDKDF (reference sequence).

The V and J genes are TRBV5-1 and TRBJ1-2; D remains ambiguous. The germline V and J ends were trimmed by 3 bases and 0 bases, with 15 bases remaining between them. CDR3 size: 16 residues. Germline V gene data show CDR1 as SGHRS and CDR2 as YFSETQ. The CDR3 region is CASSYRERDPNYGYTF. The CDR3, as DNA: TGCGCCAGCAGCTATAGGGAGCGGGATCCTAACTATGGCTACACCTTC.

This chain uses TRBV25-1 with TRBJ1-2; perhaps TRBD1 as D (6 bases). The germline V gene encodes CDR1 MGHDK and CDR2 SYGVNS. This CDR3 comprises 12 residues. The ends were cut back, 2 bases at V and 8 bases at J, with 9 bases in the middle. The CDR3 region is CASSENREGYTF. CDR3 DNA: TGTGCCAGCAGTGAAAACAGGGAAGGCTACACCTTC.

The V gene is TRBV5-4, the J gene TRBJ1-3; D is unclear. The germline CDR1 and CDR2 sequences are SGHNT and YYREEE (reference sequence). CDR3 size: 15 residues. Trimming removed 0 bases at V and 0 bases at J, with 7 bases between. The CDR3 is CASSLGGFSGNTIYF. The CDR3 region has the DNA TGTGCCAGCAGCTTGGGAGGTTTCTCTGGAAACACCATATATTTT.

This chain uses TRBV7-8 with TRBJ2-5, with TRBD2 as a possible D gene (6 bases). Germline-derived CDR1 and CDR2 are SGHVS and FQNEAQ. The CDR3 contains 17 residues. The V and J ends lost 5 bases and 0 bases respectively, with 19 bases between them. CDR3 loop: CASSQTTGTAYQETQYF. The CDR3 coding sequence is TGTGCCAGCAGCCAAACTACCGGGACTGCGTACCAAGAGACCCAGTACTTC.

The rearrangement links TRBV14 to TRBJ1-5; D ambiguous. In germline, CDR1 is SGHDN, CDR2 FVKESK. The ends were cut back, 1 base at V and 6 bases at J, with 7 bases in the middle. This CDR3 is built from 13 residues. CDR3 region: CASSQGAGQPQHF. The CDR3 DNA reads TGTGCCAGCAGCCAAGGGGCAGGTCAGCCCCAGCATTTT.

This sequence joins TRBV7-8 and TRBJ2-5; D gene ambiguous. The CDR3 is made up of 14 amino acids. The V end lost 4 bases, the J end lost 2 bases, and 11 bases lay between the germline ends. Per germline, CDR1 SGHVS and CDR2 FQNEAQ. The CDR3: CASSSQEVQETQYF. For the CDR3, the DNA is TGTGCCAGCAGCTCACAAGAAGTACAAGAGACCCAGTACTTC.

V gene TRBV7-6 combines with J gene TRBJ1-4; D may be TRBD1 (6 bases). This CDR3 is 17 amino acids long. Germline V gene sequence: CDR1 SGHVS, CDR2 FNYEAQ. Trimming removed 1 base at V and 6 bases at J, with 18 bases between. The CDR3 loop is CASSLGLFGQRDEKLFF. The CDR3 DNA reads TGTGCCAGCAGCTTAGGGCTTTTCGGACAGAGGGATGAAAAACTGTTTTTT.

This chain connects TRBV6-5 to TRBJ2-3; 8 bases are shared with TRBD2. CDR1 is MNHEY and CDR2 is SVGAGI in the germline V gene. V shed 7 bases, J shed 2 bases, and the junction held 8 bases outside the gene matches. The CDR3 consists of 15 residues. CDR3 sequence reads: CASTRGRGDTDTQYF. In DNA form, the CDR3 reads TGTGCCAGCACCCGGGGGCGGGGGGACACAGATACGCAGTATTTT.

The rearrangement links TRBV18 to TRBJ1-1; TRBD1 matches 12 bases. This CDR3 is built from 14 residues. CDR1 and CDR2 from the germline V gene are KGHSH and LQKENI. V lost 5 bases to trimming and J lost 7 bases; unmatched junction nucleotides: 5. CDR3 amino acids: CASSGGQGAVEAFF. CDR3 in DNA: TGTGCCAGCTCAGGGGGACAGGGGGCGGTTGAAGCTTTCTTT.

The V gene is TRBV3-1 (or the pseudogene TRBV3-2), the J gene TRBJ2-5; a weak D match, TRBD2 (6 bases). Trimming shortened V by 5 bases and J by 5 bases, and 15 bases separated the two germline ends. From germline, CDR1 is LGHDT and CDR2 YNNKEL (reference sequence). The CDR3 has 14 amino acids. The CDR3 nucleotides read TGTGCCAGCAGCGATCGGGGGAGCGCGGAGACCCAGTACTTC. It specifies CASSDRGSAETQYF.

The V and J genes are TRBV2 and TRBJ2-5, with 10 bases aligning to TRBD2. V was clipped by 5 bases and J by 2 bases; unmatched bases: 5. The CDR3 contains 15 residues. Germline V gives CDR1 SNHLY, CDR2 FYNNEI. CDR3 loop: CASSIAGGQQETQYF. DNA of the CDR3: TGTGCCAGCAGTATAGCGGGGGGCCAACAAGAGACCCAGTACTTC.

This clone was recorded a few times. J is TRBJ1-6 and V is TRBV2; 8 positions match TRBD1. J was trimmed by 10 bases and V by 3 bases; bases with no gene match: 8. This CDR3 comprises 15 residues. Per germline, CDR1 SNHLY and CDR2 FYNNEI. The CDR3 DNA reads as TGTGCCAGCAGTGACTCCCGACAGGGGAAATCACCCCTCCACTTT. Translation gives CASSDSRQGKSPLHF.

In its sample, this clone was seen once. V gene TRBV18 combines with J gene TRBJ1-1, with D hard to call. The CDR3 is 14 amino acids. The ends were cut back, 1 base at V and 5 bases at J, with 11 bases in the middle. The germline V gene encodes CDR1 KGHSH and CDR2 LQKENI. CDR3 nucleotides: TGTGCCAGCTCACCACAACCCTCGGGGACTGAAGCTTTCTTT. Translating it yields CASSPQPSGTEAFF.

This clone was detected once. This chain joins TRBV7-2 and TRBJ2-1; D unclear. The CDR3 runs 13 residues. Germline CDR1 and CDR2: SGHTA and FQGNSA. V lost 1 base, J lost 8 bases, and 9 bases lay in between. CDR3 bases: TGTGCCAGCAGCTTAGACGTTCGCGATGAGCAGTTCTTC. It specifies CASSLDVRDEQFF.

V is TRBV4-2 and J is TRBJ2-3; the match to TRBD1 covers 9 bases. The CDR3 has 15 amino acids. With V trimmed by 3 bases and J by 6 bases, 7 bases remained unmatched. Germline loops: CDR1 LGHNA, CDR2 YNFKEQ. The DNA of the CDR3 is TGTGCCAGCAGCCACGGACAGGGGCCCAGGGATACGCAGTATTTT. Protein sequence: CASSHGQGPRDTQYF.

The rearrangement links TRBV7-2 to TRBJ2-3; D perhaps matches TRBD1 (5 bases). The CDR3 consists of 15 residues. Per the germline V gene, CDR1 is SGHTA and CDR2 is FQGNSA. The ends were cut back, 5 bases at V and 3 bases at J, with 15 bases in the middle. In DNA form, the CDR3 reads TGTGCCAGCAGCCTCAGACAGACTTGGACAGATACGCAGTATTTT. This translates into CASSLRQTWTDTQYF.